The rows below give T cell receptor beta chains drawn from one sample of a study of beta chain features in type 1 diabetes. Libraries were prepared by immunoSEQ multiplex PCR; TCRdb keeps only in-frame clonotypes and omits some of them. The repertoire consists of under 20,000 clones, with less than 50% occurring once and the leading ten covering about 0.5%. Sequenced material: stem cell memory CD4+ T cells from blood. Receptors originate from a woman aged 40 to 50 in good health. Both conserved end residues are part of each CDR3. The D gene is left open where the match is weak. Size tells how often a clone was seen (once, few, many) or the class of an expanded clone, and some rows leave it out.

V gene,clone size,J gene,D gene,CDR3 DNA,CDR3 protein
TRBV4-1,NA,TRBJ2-3,TRBD1,TGCGCCAGCAGCCCGGCCGGGACAGGGGAGGCCCCAGATACGCAGTATTTT,CASSPAGTGEAPDTQYF
TRBV11-2,NA,TRBJ2-6,NA,TGTGCCAGCAGCTTGGGATCGGGACTGCTCTCTGGGGCCAACGTCCTGACTTTC,CASSLGSGLLSGANVLTF
TRBV11-2,NA,TRBJ2-7,NA,TGTGCCAGCAGCGCGGTCGCAGGGGAGTCCTACGAGCAGTACTTC,CASSAVAGESYEQYF
TRBV19,few,TRBJ1-6,TRBD1,TGTGCCAGTACCCCGACAGGGGAGGATTCACCCCTCCACTTT,CASTPTGEDSPLHF
TRBV5-1,NA,TRBJ1-6,NA,TGCGCCAGCAGCTTGGATACAGGGCAGGATAATTCACCCCTCCACTTT,CASSLDTGQDNSPLHF
TRBV19,NA,TRBJ2-7,NA,TGTGCCAGTAGTAGGGGCCCCGACTCCTACGAGCAGTACTTC,CASSRGPDSYEQYF
TRBV4-2,few,TRBJ2-1,TRBD1,TGTGCCAGCAGCCAGGAAAAACCCGGGACAGGGGGCCACAATGAGCAGTTCTTC,CASSQEKPGTGGHNEQFF
TRBV19,NA,TRBJ2-3,TRBD2,TGTGCCAGTAGTGTCGGACTAGCGGGGCAGGCAGATACGCAGTATTTT,CASSVGLAGQADTQYF
TRBV6-1,NA,TRBJ2-7,NA,TGTGCCAGCGCAGACAGTTCGACCTACGAGCAGTACTTC,CASADSSTYEQYF
TRBV5-4,NA,TRBJ2-7,NA,TGTGCCAGCAGCATGCCGGGGCGGGGGCCCTACGAGCAGTACTTC,CASSMPGRGPYEQYF
TRBV29-1,NA,TRBJ1-4,NA,TGCAGCGTCCTGGGGGGTAATGAAAAACTGTTTTTT,CSVLGGNEKLFF
TRBV7-4,NA,TRBJ2-7,NA,TGTGCCAGCAGCTTAAGGCAGGGAATCGCCTACGAGCAGTACTTC,CASSLRQGIAYEQYF
TRBV19,NA,TRBJ1-5,TRBD1,TGTGCCAGTAGTATCTCGACAGGGCACAATCAGCCCCAGCATTTT,CASSISTGHNQPQHF
TRBV7-9,few,TRBJ1-4,TRBD1,TGTGCCAGCAGCAGGGGGCGAGTGGAAACTAATGAAAAACTGTTTTTT,CASSRGRVETNEKLFF
TRBV5-6,NA,TRBJ2-5,TRBD2,TGTGCCAGCAGCTTGGAGCTAGCGGGGGGGCGGGAGACCCAGTACTTC,CASSLELAGGRETQYF
TRBV7-2,few,TRBJ1-1,NA,TGTGCCAGCGGGCGGGACACTGAAGCTTTCTTT,CASGRDTEAFF
TRBV5-1,few,TRBJ2-7,NA,TGCGCCAGCAGCTTGTCTCGGCCCCGTGCAGGGGTCGAGCAGTACTTC,CASSLSRPRAGVEQYF
TRBV14,few,TRBJ2-5,TRBD2,TGTGCCAGCAGCCCCAGGACTAGCGGGGCCAACCTCCAAGAGACCCAGTACTTC,CASSPRTSGANLQETQYF
TRBV19,NA,TRBJ2-7,NA,TGTGCCAGTAGCCTCACCAGGCTATTGGGTTTCTACGAGCAGTACTTC,CASSLTRLLGFYEQYF
TRBV12-5,NA,TRBJ2-2,NA,TGTGCTAGTACGTTTTTAGTAGGGGGGAACACCGGGGAGCTGTTTTTT,CASTFLVGGNTGELFF
TRBV7-6,few,TRBJ2-7,TRBD2,TGTGCCAGCAGCTCCCCGGGGGGCTACGAGCAGTACTTC,CASSSPGGYEQYF
TRBV5-6,once,TRBJ1-5,NA,TGTGCCAGCAGCTGGATAGGGGACAATCAGCCCCAGCATTTT,CASSWIGDNQPQHF
TRBV6-6,NA,TRBJ1-1,NA,TGTGCCAGCAGTTACTCGGGACTCACTGAAGCTTTCTTT,CASSYSGLTEAFF
TRBV6-5,NA,TRBJ2-1,TRBD2,TGTGCCAGCAGTTACTCGATAGGGAGGGCTGAGCAGTTCTTC,CASSYSIGRAEQFF
TRBV5-8,NA,TRBJ2-3,NA,TGTGCCAGCAGGTATTACCTACAGGTATTCGCCACAGATACGCAGTATTTT,CASRYYLQVFATDTQYF
TRBV5-6,NA,TRBJ2-1,NA,TGTGCCAGCAGCTTCGTGGGGCGCCAAAACAATGAGCAGTTCTTC,CASSFVGRQNNEQFF
TRBV18,few,TRBJ2-1,TRBD2,TGTGCCAGCTCACCAGGGGCGGGGGGCCTCGCCCATGAGCAGTTCTTC,CASSPGAGGLAHEQFF
TRBV19,NA,TRBJ2-2,TRBD1,TGTGCCAGTAGTCCAGGGGGACAGGGGGCGGCGAACACCGGGGAGCTGTTTTTT,CASSPGGQGAANTGELFF
TRBV6-1,NA,TRBJ2-2,TRBD2,TGTGCCAGCAGTGGGGGGGTAGCGGGCACCGGGGAGCTGTTTTTT,CASSGGVAGTGELFF
TRBV6-6,few,TRBJ1-1,TRBD1,TGTGCCAGCAGACGGGACAGCCTCAAAGCTTTCTTT,CASRRDSLKAFF
TRBV18,few,TRBJ2-3,NA,TGTGCCAGCTCACCACCGTCTATATCTAGCACAGATACGCAGTATTTT,CASSPPSISSTDTQYF
TRBV18,NA,TRBJ2-7,NA,TGTGCCAGCTCACCAGAGAATGACTACGAGCAGTACTTC,CASSPENDYEQYF
TRBV5-6,few,TRBJ1-5,TRBD1,TGTGCCAGCAGCCTGAACAGGGGTTGGGAGCATTTT,CASSLNRGWEHF
TRBV21-1,NA,TRBJ2-7,NA,TGTGCCAGCAGCGCACGAGGGATGGACGAGGTCTACGAGCAGTACTTC,CASSARGMDEVYEQYF
TRBV29-1,NA,TRBJ2-1,TRBD1,TGCAGCGCCCCGGGACAGGGCAACAATGAGCAGTTCTTC,CSAPGQGNNEQFF
TRBV6-6,NA,TRBJ1-2,TRBD1,TGTGCCAGCAGTCCAACAACAGGGGGCTATGGCTACACCTTC,CASSPTTGGYGYTF
TRBV9,NA,TRBJ2-3,NA,TGTGCCAGCAGCGTCCGAGCCACAGATACGCAGTATTTT,CASSVRATDTQYF
TRBV7-2,NA,TRBJ2-7,TRBD2,TGTGCCAGCAGCTTCCCAGCGGGGGGAAAATCCTACGAGCAGTACTTC,CASSFPAGGKSYEQYF
TRBV9,few,TRBJ2-7,TRBD1,TGTGCCAGCAGCGTAGGACAGGGGGCCGAGCAGTACTTC,CASSVGQGAEQYF
TRBV20-1,NA,TRBJ2-1,TRBD1,TGCAGTGCTAGGACAGGGTCTCAGCAGTTCTTC,CSARTGSQQFF
TRBV28,NA,TRBJ2-3,TRBD2,TGTGCCAGCAGTCGCCAGCGGGGGGGGGATACGCAGTATTTT,CASSRQRGGDTQYF
TRBV5-8,NA,TRBJ2-2,TRBD2,TGTGCCAGCAGCTTGGCCCTACTAGCGGGGAGAAACACCGGGGAGCTGTTTTTT,CASSLALLAGRNTGELFF
TRBV28,NA,TRBJ2-7,TRBD2,TGTGCCAGCAGTGGAGCGGCTAGCGGGGGTCCCGAGCAGTACTTC,CASSGAASGGPEQYF
TRBV4-3,few,TRBJ2-3,NA,TGCGCCAGCAGCCAAGCCGGCAGGCGTGATACGCAGTATTTT,CASSQAGRRDTQYF
TRBV25-1,NA,TRBJ2-5,TRBD2,TGTGCCAGCAGTGAACCCCGCGGGAGTGAAGAGACCCAGTACTTC,CASSEPRGSEETQYF
TRBV13,NA,TRBJ2-3,TRBD2,TGTGCCAGCAGCTTAAACGGACTAGTGGGTACAGATACGCAGTATTTT,CASSLNGLVGTDTQYF
TRBV5-1,NA,TRBJ2-7,TRBD2,TGCGCCAGCAGCTTGGCCCTAGCGGGGATCTACGAGCAGTACTTC,CASSLALAGIYEQYF
TRBV6-5,NA,TRBJ1-2,TRBD1,TGTGCCAGCGGACGGGACAGCTCTAACTATGGCTACACCTTC,CASGRDSSNYGYTF